The source of this T cell receptor (beta chain) is a study of T cell repertoires in cytomegalovirus infection. Study at large: Indications of both CMV infection and matching HLA type were provided by public TCR beta signatures. Study-level findings and limits: HLA-C-restricted CMV-specific TCR beta clonotypes were dominant in the ex vivo response. CMV carriers with the relevant HLA were identified by cumulative public TCR beta family frequency.

The CDR3 totals 15 residues. The germline gives CDR1 MDHEN, CDR2 SYDVKM. V shed 5 bases, J shed 4 bases, and the junction held 8 bases outside the gene matches. This clonotype turned up a few times. The target antigen is unknown. TCRdb re-called the reads with MiXCR, one entry per CDR3 protein. The table lists about 680,000 distinct CDR3 sequences, roughly a quarter of them singletons. This chain joins TRBV28 and TRBJ2-1; 7 bases match TRBD2. The TCR comes from a human donor in good health (CMV status not recorded). Some clones in this sample may be carry-over from other donors' samples. Material for sequencing was CD8+ T cells from PBMCs. CDR3 amino acids: CASSDQTSQYNEQFF. CDR3 DNA sequence: TGTGCCAGCAGTGACCAGACTAGCCAGTACAATGAGCAGTTCTTC. Supplemented by reference TRBV28 and TRBJ2-1, the full variable domain reads DVKVTQSSRYLVKRTGEKVFLECVQDMDHENMFWYRQDPGLGLRLIYFSYDVKMKEKGDIPEGYSVSREKKERFSLILESASTNQTSMYLCASSDQTSQYNEQFFGPGTRLTVL.